Below are 8 T cell receptor beta chains sequenced from a single sample in a study of T cell repertoires in cytomegalovirus infection. TCRdb passed the reads through MiXCR, listing each CDR3 protein once. The top ten clones hold about 55% of a sample with 35,000 to 55,000 distinct CDR3 sequences, roughly 18% of them seen once. For these TCRs, the target antigens are not known. The material sequenced was CD8+ T cells from cultured PBMCs, taken from culture after CMV antigen stimulation. The receptors stem from a human donor in good health (CMV status not recorded). Some clones in this sample may be carry-over from other donors' samples.

In its sample, this clonotype was seen many times. This chain's CDR3 is CATLWTGDSNQPQHF. DNA for the CDR3: TGTGCCACCCTATGGACAGGGGATAGCAATCAGCCCCAGCATTTT. This chain links TRBV6-1 with TRBJ1-5, with 9 bases matching TRBD1. Germline V lookup: CDR1 MNHNS, CDR2 SASEGT. The CDR3 runs 15 residues. Trimming took 10 bases from V and 0 from J; bases not matched to a gene: 7.

This clonotype was detected a few times. The genes are TRBV10-3 and TRBJ2-7; TRBD1 aligns across 10 bases. The length of the CDR3 is 15 residues. After removal of 2 bases from V and 5 bases from J, the junction contained 6 bases not matched to a gene. Germline CDR1 ENHRY, CDR2 SYGVKD. The CDR3 DNA sequence: TGTGCCATCAGTGAGGGGACAGGGGTTGGCGACGAGCAGTACTTC. Protein: CAISEGTGVGDEQYF.

This clonotype was detected many times. The chain uses TRBV3-1 and TRBJ1-4, with 7 bases that match TRBD1. J gave up 7 bases and V 8 bases, and 7 bases lay outside the gene matches. Germline CDR1 and CDR2: LGHDT and YNNKEL (reference sequence). The CDR3 runs 13 residues. CDR3 nucleotide sequence: TGTGCCAGCTCCGACAGGGTGGGTGAAAAACTGTTTTTT. Amino acids: CASSDRVGEKLFF.

The chain recombines TRBV4-3 with TRBJ2-1, with D uncertain. The ends were cut back, 5 bases at V and 7 bases at J, with 15 bases in the middle. The V gene's germline CDR1 is LGHNA and CDR2 YSLEER. The CDR3 runs 14 residues. CDR3: CASSETYSVNEQFF. The CDR3 DNA reads as TGCGCCAGCAGCGAGACTTACTCCGTGAATGAGCAGTTCTTC.

The chain combines TRBV6-2 or TRBV6-3 with TRBJ1-2, with D perhaps matching TRBD1 (5 bases). The V end lost 9 bases, the J end lost 0 bases, and 14 bases lay between the germline ends. CDR1 and CDR2 from the germline V gene are MNHEY and SVGEGT. The CDR3 has 14 amino acids. The CDR3 sequence is CASSRGEANYGYTF. The CDR3 region has the DNA TGTGCCAGTTCAAGGGGTGAAGCTAACTATGGCTACACCTTC.

This clonotype was seen ten or more times. The rearrangement uses TRBV15 and TRBJ2-2, with TRBD1 matching 7 bases. Looked up from germline, CDR1 is LNHNV and CDR2 is YYDKDF (reference sequence). The junction had 4 bases not matched to a gene; V was cut back by 0 bases and J by 0 bases. CDR3 size: 17 residues. CDR3 DNA sequence: TGTGCCACCAGCAGAGATACTACAGGGGCGAACACCGGGGAGCTGTTTTTT. This gives the protein CATSRDTTGANTGELFF.

This chain connects TRBV9 to TRBJ2-5; D might be TRBD1 (6 bases). Trimming took 3 bases from V and 3 from J, leaving 9 bases between them. Germline V CDR1 and CDR2: SGDLS, YYNGEE. There are 13 residues in the CDR3. CDR3 DNA sequence: TGTGCCAGCAGCGCCGGACAGAAAGAGACCCAGTACTTC. It translates to CASSAGQKETQYF.

This clonotype has more than one count but fewer than ten. This chain links TRBV5-1 with TRBJ2-1, with 12 bases identical to TRBD2. Germline trimming cut 8 bases from V and 1 base from J; bases unmatched to any gene: 10. The CDR3 length is 17 residues. Germline V CDR1 and CDR2: SGHRS, YFSETQ. CDR3 DNA: TGCGCCAGTCCTCTAGCGGGAGGGCCTGGGTCCTACAATGAGCAGTTCTTC. Protein: CASPLAGGPGSYNEQFF.